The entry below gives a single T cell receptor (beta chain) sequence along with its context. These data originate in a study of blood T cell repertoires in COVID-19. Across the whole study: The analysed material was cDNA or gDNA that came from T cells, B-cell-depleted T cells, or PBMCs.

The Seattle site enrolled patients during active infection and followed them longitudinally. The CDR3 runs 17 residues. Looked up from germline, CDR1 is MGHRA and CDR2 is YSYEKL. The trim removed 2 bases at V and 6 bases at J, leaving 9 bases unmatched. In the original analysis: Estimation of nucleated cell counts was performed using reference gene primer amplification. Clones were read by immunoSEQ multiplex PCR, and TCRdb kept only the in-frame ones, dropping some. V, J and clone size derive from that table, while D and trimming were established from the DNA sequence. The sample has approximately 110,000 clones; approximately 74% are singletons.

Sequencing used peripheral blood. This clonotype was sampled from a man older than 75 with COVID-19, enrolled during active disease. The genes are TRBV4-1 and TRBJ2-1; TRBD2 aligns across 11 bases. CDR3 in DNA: TGCGCCAGCAGCCAACCGAAACTAGCGGGAGTGGGCAATGAGCAGTTCTTC. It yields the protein CASSQPKLAGVGNEQFF.